Below, 8 T cell receptor beta chains from the same sample are listed, as sequenced in a study of control samples from healthy donors and cancer patients. Assay: immunoSEQ multiplex PCR; the TCRdb copy retains only in-frame clones and omits some. Among over 100,000 clones listed, more than 90% were seen once. Specimen: blood. These TCRs come from a young man in good health.

This chain links TRBV7-2 with TRBJ2-3, with 7 bases fitting TRBD2. V trimming: 4 bases; J trimming: 4 bases; junction bases outside the gene matches: 8. Germline V CDR1 and CDR2: SGHTA, FQGNSA. There are 15 residues in the CDR3. The CDR3, as DNA: TGTGCCAGCAGCTCGGGGGAGGGGCTGGCAGATACGCAGTATTTT. It specifies CASSSGEGLADTQYF.

This clone was counted a single time. The chain is built from TRBV11-2 and TRBJ2-3; 7 nucleotides agree with TRBD1. This CDR3 comprises 15 residues. V was clipped by 1 base and J by 6 bases; unmatched bases: 7. The germline CDR1 and CDR2 sequences are SGHAT and FQNNGV. The CDR3 is CASSLAKTGSDTQYF. The CDR3 DNA sequence: TGTGCCAGCAGCTTAGCTAAGACAGGGTCTGATACGCAGTATTTT.

In this sample, this clone turned up once. V gene TRBV19 combines with J gene TRBJ1-5; 10 nucleotides match TRBD1. Trimming took 9 bases from V and 1 from J; bases not matched to a gene: 6. Germline lookup yields CDR1 LNHDA and CDR2 SQIVND (reference sequence). CDR3 length equals 15 residues. The CDR3 DNA sequence: TGTGCCAGCCGACAGGGGGCGGCGAGCAATCAGCCCCAGCATTTT. Translated, it gives CASRQGAASNQPQHF.

The gene calls are TRBV9 and TRBJ2-2; 10 positions match TRBD1. The CDR3 extends over 16 amino acids. After removal of 3 bases from V and 4 bases from J, the junction contained 6 bases not matched to a gene. The V gene's germline CDR1 is SGDLS and CDR2 YYNGEE. CDR3 protein: CASSGPGQGFTGELFF. The CDR3 coding sequence is TGTGCCAGCAGCGGACCGGGACAGGGGTTCACCGGGGAGCTGTTTTTT.

For the CDR3, the DNA is TGTGCCAGCAGCCCCGGGACAGGAGAACTGATGAACACTGAAGCTTTCTTT. Encoded protein: CASSPGTGELMNTEAFF. The chain is built from TRBV9 and TRBJ1-1; 8 nucleotides align to TRBD1. The V gene end was trimmed by 4 bases and the J gene end by 0 bases; junction bases not matched to a gene: 11. CDR3 size: 17 residues. Germline CDR1 reads SGDLS; CDR2 reads YYNGEE.

The rearrangement joins TRBV11-3 to TRBJ1-1; 7 bases are a match to TRBD1. CDR3 length: 13 amino acids. CDR1 and CDR2 (germline): SGHNT, YENEEA. V was pared by 4 bases and J by 2 bases, with 1 base of the junction left unmatched. The CDR3 region has the DNA TGTGCCAGCAGCTGGGACAGCAACACTGAAGCTTTCTTT. Translation: CASSWDSNTEAFF.

The rearrangement links TRBV3-1 (or the pseudogene TRBV3-2) to TRBJ2-7, with D unresolved. The V and J ends lost 3 bases and 7 bases respectively, with 16 bases between them. The CDR3 consists of 14 residues. CDR1 and CDR2 (germline): LGHDT, YNNKEL (reference sequence). CDR3 protein: CASSHRSPPGEQYF. The CDR3 region has the DNA TGTGCCAGCAGCCACAGATCTCCCCCCGGGGAGCAGTACTTC.

The chain uses TRBV19 and TRBJ2-3; 11 nucleotides agree with TRBD2. This CDR3 region has 19 residues. Germline V gene data show CDR1 as LNHDA and CDR2 as SQIVND (reference sequence). V was pared by 6 bases and J by 0 bases, with 14 bases of the junction left unmatched. The CDR3 DNA reads TGTGCCAGTAGCGGGGGTCTAGCGGGGGGCCATCCTAGCACAGATACGCAGTATTTT. This sequence encodes CASSGGLAGGHPSTDTQYF. The full variable domain, completed using reference TRBV19 and TRBJ2-3, is DGGITQSPKYLFRKEGQNVTLSCEQNLNHDAMYWYRQDPGQGLRLIYYSQIVNDFQKGDIAEGYSVSREKKESFPLTVTSAQKNPTAFYLCASSGGLAGGHPSTDTQYFGPGTRLTVL.